These 2 T cell receptor beta chains were sequenced from one sample in a study of T cell repertoires in cytomegalovirus infection. TCRdb reprocessed the reads via MiXCR and lists one record per CDR3 protein. The profile covers around 130,000 distinct CDR3 sequences, with about 24% appearing a single time and 34% taken by the ten largest. These receptors' targets are unknown. Sequencing was carried out using PBMCs, sequenced either directly or after in vitro stimulation (not recorded which). The receptors were sampled from a human donor in good health (CMV status not recorded). Some clones in this sample may be carry-over from other donors' samples.

The chain is built from TRBV19 and TRBJ1-5, with D perhaps TRBD1 (5 bases). Trimming left V 5 bases short and J 7 bases short, with 15 bases between. CDR1 and CDR2 (germline): LNHDA, SQIVND (reference sequence). This CDR3 comprises 14 residues. CDR3 sequence reads: CASSYWTTGQPQHF. CDR3 nucleotide sequence: TGTGCCAGTAGTTATTGGACAACGGGCCAGCCCCAGCATTTT.

This clonotype was counted ten times or more. The chain combines TRBV12-3 or TRBV12-4 with TRBJ1-2; D is perhaps TRBD1 (6 bases). This CDR3 region has 12 residues. The CDR3 DNA is TGTGCTACATCAGGGGTTAACTATGGCTACACCTTC. It translates to CATSGVNYGYTF.